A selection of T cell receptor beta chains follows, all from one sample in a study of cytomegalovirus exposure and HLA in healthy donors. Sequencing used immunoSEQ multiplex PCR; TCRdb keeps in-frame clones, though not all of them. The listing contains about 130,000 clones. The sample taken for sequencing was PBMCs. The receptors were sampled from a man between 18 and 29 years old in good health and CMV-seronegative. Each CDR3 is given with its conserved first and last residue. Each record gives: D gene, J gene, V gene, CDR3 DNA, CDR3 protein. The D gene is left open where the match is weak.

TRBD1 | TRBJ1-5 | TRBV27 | TGTGCCAGCAGTGCCCGGGACAGTAATCAGCCCCAGCATTTT | CASSARDSNQPQHF
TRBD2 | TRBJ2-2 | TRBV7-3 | TGTGCCAGCAGCTCCGGACTAGCGGGAGACACCGGGGAGCTGTTTTTT | CASSSGLAGDTGELFF
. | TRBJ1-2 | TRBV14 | TGTGCCAGCAGCCAAGCGTCAGGATTCTACTATGGCTACACCTTC | CASSQASGFYYGYTF
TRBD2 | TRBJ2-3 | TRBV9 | TGTGCCAGCAGCGTAGCGGGAGGGCCCCCAGATACGCAGTATTTT | CASSVAGGPPDTQYF
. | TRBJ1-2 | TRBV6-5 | TGTGCCAGCAGTTACGGGGGAGGGGATGGCTACACCTTC | CASSYGGGDGYTF
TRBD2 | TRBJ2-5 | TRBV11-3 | TGTGCCAGCAGCTTAGAGGTGGGAGCGGGGACCCAAGAGACCCAGTACTTC | CASSLEVGAGTQETQYF
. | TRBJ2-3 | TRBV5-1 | TGCGCCAGCAGCTTGGTGCAGCGAACAGATACGCAGTATTTT | CASSLVQRTDTQYF
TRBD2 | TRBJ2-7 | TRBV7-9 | TGTGCCAGCAGCTTCCCAGCGGGAAGGAACGAGCAGTACTTC | CASSFPAGRNEQYF
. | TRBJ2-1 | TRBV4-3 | TGCGCCAGCAGCCAATCAAGGCTAGCGATGTACAATGAGCAGTTCTTC | CASSQSRLAMYNEQFF
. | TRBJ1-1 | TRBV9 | TGTGCCAGCAGCGTTACCCCGGCAGGGCTGAACACTGAAGCTTTCTTT | CASSVTPAGLNTEAFF
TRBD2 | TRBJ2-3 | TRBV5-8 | TGTGCCAGCAGCCTAGGGACTATTCAAGATACGCAGTATTTT | CASSLGTIQDTQYF
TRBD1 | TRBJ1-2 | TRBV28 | TGTGCCAGCAGTTTGGGACAGGGTGGCTACACCTTC | CASSLGQGGYTF
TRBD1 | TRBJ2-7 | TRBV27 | TGTGCCAGCAGTCCCGGGACAGGGCTCGAGCAGTACTTC | CASSPGTGLEQYF
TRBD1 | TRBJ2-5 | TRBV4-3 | TGCGCCAGCAGCCAGGACAGGGTTTTGGAGACCCAGTACTTC | CASSQDRVLETQYF
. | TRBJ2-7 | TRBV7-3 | TGTGCCAGCAGCGCAACCGGGACAAGCTACGAGCAGTACTTC | CASSATGTSYEQYF
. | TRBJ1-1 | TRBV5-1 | TGCGCCAGCAGCTTGGTACAGGACAGTGAAGCTTTCTTT | CASSLVQDSEAFF
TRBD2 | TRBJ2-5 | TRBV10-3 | TGTGCCATCAGTGAGTCGAAAGTTCTAGCGGGATTGACCCAGTACTTC | CAISESKVLAGLTQYF
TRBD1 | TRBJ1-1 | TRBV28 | TGTGCCAGCAGTTTATGGGACAGGGGAGTCGATGTAACTGAAGCTTTCTTT | CASSLWDRGVDVTEAFF
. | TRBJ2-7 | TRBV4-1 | TGCGCCAGCAGCCAACCCGGACAGAGTCGCTCCTACGAGCAGTACTTC | CASSQPGQSRSYEQYF
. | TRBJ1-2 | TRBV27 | TGTGCCAGCAGTTTACAGGGATCACTTGGCTATGGCTACACCTTC | CASSLQGSLGYGYTF
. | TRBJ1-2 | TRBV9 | TGTGCCAGCAGCGACGGGGTAGGCTATGGCTACACCTTC | CASSDGVGYGYTF
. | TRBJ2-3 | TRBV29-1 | TGCAGCGACCTAAGGGGAGATACGCAGTATTTT | CSDLRGDTQYF
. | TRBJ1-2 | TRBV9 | TGTGCCAGCAGCGTAGGGCCCCAAGGTCGGAGTGGCTACACCTTC | CASSVGPQGRSGYTF
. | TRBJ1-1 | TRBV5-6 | TGTGCCAGCAGCCTGAGGGCGTTAGGCGTGAACACTGAAGCTTTCTTT | CASSLRALGVNTEAFF
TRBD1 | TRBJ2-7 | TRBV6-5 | TGTGCCAGCAGTTACTTCCCGACAGGGGCCAACGAGCAGTACTTC | CASSYFPTGANEQYF